This TCR beta chain appears in the sequencing data of a study of T-cell reconstitution after alpha-beta-depleted transplantation in children. This sample's TCRbeta library carried unique molecular identifier barcodes. TCRdb redid the calling of the PCR reads with MiXCR, one entry per CDR3 protein. The data hold 250,000 to 300,000 distinct CDR3 sequences, with 9.9% observed a single time. This clonotype came up many times. CDR3 length: 15 residues. Per the germline V gene, CDR1 is LGHDT and CDR2 is YNNKEL (reference sequence). V lost 4 bases, J lost 6 bases, and 9 bases stayed unmatched. The rearrangement joins TRBV3-1 to TRBJ1-1, with TRBD1 identical over 9 bases. The clonotype originates from a human donor who donated a stem cell graft to a child with SCID. Sequences were derived from PBMCs from the stem cell graft donor, sampled from the stem cell graft. Here the CDR3 DNA reads TGTGCCAGCAGCCTATCACAGGGGGCAATCGCTGAAGCTTTCTTT. It encodes CASSLSQGAIAEAFF.